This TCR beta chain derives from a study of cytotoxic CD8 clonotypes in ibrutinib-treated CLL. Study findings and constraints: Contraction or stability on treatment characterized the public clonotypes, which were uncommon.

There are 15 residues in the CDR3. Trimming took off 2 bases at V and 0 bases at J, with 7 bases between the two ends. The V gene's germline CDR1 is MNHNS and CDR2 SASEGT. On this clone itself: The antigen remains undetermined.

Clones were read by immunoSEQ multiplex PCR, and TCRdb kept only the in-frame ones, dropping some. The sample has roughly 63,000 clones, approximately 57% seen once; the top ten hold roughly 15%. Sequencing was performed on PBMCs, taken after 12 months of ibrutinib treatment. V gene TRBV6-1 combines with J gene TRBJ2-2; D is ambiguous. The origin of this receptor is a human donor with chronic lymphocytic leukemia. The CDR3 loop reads CASSEIASNTGELFF. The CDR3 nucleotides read TGTGCCAGCAGTGAAATAGCTTCGAACACCGGGGAGCTGTTTTTT.